This record concerns one T cell receptor beta chain sequence. Antigen unknown. This entry belongs to a study of identical twins. General observations from the study: Partly confounded zero-insertion analyses could result from invariant MAIT and iNKT cells.

TCRdb re-analysed the 5' RACE reads in MiXCR, keeping a single row per CDR3 protein. The data show about 550,000 distinct CDR3 sequences, approximately 20% seen once. Germline loops: CDR1 KGHDR, CDR2 SFDVKD. The CDR3 length is 14 residues. Trimming cost V 5 bases and J 5 bases; bases outside gene matches: 2. All of the donors were Caucasians in good health. The sample was also reused in another study, on yellow fever vaccine responses in identical twins.

The sample was CD4+ T cells sorted from blood. This TCR derives from a woman under 30 in good health. This chain connects TRBV24-1 to TRBJ1-5; 10 bases align to TRBD1. The CDR3 coding sequence is TGTGCCACCAGTGGCGGGACAGGGGATCAGCCCCAGCATTTT. Protein: CATSGGTGDQPQHF.